This is a list of T cell receptor beta chains from one sample in a study of blood T cell repertoires in COVID-19. Here immunoSEQ multiplex PCR was the method, and the copy in TCRdb shows in-frame clones only, minus some. This repertoire shows more than 35,000 clones, just over 90% found once; its top ten account for under 5%. Sequencing was performed on peripheral blood. These TCRs come from a human donor in a cohort sampled during active COVID-19. Both conserved end residues are part of each CDR3. A D gene is named only where the DNA matches it firmly. Clone sizes are given selectively: once, few, many, or a class where the clone is expanded.

J gene,clone size,V gene,D gene,CDR3 protein,CDR3 DNA
TRBJ2-7,-,TRBV4-2,-,CASSQAARAYEQYF,TGTGCCAGCAGCCAAGCGGCCCGGGCCTACGAGCAGTACTTC
TRBJ2-7,-,TRBV5-1,TRBD2,CASSSLNSGSSYEQYF,TGCGCCAGCAGCTCATTAAATAGCGGGAGCTCCTACGAGCAGTACTTC
TRBJ1-5,-,TRBV18,TRBD1,CASSPYSQGALGNQPQHF,TGTGCCAGCTCACCGTATTCTCAGGGGGCGCTGGGCAATCAGCCCCAGCATTTT
TRBJ2-7,-,TRBV5-1,TRBD1,CASSSTGTGGYEQYF,TGCGCCAGCAGCAGCACCGGGACAGGGGGCTACGAGCAGTACTTC
TRBJ2-7,-,TRBV28,TRBD2,CASSSPPGLADEQYF,TGTGCCAGCAGTTCCCCCCCGGGACTAGCTGATGAGCAGTACTTC
TRBJ1-3,-,TRBV18,-,CASSLDRNGNTIYF,TGTGCCAGCTCCCTTGACAGGAACGGAAACACCATATATTTT
TRBJ2-5,-,TRBV5-1,TRBD1,CASSLGGDRRETQYF,TGCGCCAGCAGCTTGGGAGGGGACAGGCGAGAGACCCAGTACTTC
TRBJ2-3,-,TRBV11-2,-,CASSLGGADTQYF,TGTGCCAGCAGCTTAGGGGGGGCAGATACGCAGTATTTT
TRBJ1-1,-,TRBV6-1,TRBD1,CASSALRDRGNTEAFF,TGTGCCAGCAGTGCCCTCCGGGACAGAGGAAACACTGAAGCTTTCTTT
TRBJ2-3,-,TRBV23-1,TRBD2,CASSPPTEDSGASQYF,TGCGCCAGCAGTCCCCCGACAGAAGATAGCGGGGCATCACAGTATTTT
TRBJ1-1,-,TRBV3-1/TRBV3-2,-,CASRGGTEAFF,TGTGCCAGCCGGGGGGGCACTGAAGCTTTCTTT
TRBJ1-1,-,TRBV30,-,CAWSVQIEAFF,TGTGCCTGGAGTGTACAGATTGAAGCTTTCTTT
TRBJ2-5,-,TRBV11-3,TRBD1,CASSSQGVGETQYF,TGTGCCAGCAGCTCCCAGGGGGTAGGGGAGACCCAGTACTTC
TRBJ2-5,-,TRBV4-2,TRBD2,CASSQPGAGGRETQYF,TGTGCCAGCAGCCAGCCGGGAGCGGGAGGGCGAGAGACCCAGTACTTC
TRBJ2-7,-,TRBV18,TRBD1,CASSPRQGTTSSYEQYF,TGTGCCAGCTCACCCCGACAGGGTACCACGAGCTCCTACGAGCAGTACTTC
TRBJ2-7,once,TRBV12-3/TRBV12-4,-,CASSRPGEDKYF,TGTGCCAGCAGTCGCCCCGGGGAAGACAAGTACTTC
TRBJ2-7,-,TRBV27,-,CASTKIGQQSYEQYF,TGTGCCAGCACCAAAATAGGACAGCAATCCTACGAGCAGTACTTC
TRBJ2-7,-,TRBV28,-,CASSPWVAGKRYEQYF,TGTGCCAGCAGTCCATGGGTGGCGGGTAAGCGCTACGAGCAGTACTTC
TRBJ1-5,-,TRBV1,-,CTSSQDPVGGAQYSNQPQHF,TGCACCAGCAGCCAAGACCCGGTTGGGGGGGCCCAGTATAGCAATCAGCCCCAGCATTTT
TRBJ1-1,-,TRBV28,-,CASSSGGLNTEAFF,TGTGCCAGCAGTTCCGGGGGATTGAACACTGAAGCTTTCTTT
TRBJ1-4,-,TRBV7-9,-,CASSQEAGTNEKLFF,TGTGCCAGCAGCCAGGAGGCGGGAACTAATGAAAAACTGTTTTTT
TRBJ2-7,-,TRBV5-1,TRBD2,CASAGDPSSYEQYF,TGCGCCTCGGCGGGGGACCCCAGCTCCTACGAGCAGTACTTC
TRBJ2-5,-,TRBV7-8,TRBD2,CASSFSGRETQYF,TGTGCCAGCAGCTTCAGCGGGAGAGAGACCCAGTACTTC
TRBJ2-2,-,TRBV5-4,TRBD2,CASSSSGRASGTGELFF,TGTGCCAGCAGCTCTAGCGGGAGGGCCTCGGGCACCGGGGAGCTGTTTTTT
TRBJ2-7,-,TRBV25-1,-,CASSEGGFVYEQYF,TGTGCCAGCAGTGAAGGGGGGTTTGTGTACGAGCAGTACTTC
TRBJ1-4,-,TRBV7-9,TRBD1,CASSRRTGGEKLFF,TGTGCCAGCAGCCGACGGACAGGGGGAGAAAAACTGTTTTTT
TRBJ1-5,-,TRBV27,TRBD1,CASSPSQGVSNQPQHF,TGTGCCAGCAGTCCATCACAGGGGGTCAGCAATCAGCCCCAGCATTTT
TRBJ2-7,-,TRBV5-5,-,CASSLAGQGIAYEQYF,TGTGCCAGCAGCTTGGCGGGGCAGGGGATAGCCTACGAGCAGTACTTC
TRBJ2-5,-,TRBV11-2,TRBD2,CASSLDSGSGTQYF,TGTGCCAGCAGCTTAGATAGCGGGAGTGGGACCCAGTACTTC
TRBJ2-7,-,TRBV28,TRBD1,CASSLAGQGAYEQYF,TGTGCCAGCAGTTTAGCGGGACAGGGGGCCTACGAGCAGTACTTC
TRBJ2-3,-,TRBV30,-,CAWSVQRGTDTQYF,TGTGCCTGGAGTGTACAACGGGGCACAGATACGCAGTATTTT
TRBJ2-7,-,TRBV25-1,-,CASRGSTGNYEQYF,TGTGCCAGCAGAGGCAGTACCGGGAACTACGAGCAGTACTTC